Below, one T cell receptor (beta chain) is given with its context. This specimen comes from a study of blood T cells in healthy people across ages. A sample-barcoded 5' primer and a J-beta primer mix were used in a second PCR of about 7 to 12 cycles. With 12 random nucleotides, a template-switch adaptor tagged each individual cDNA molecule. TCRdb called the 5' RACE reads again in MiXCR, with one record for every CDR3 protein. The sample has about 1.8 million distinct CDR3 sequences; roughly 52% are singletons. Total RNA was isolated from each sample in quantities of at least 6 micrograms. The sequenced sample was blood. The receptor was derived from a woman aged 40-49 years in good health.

CDR3 amino acids: CASTSDRGRGAFF. The CDR3 nucleotides read TGTGCCAGCACCTCCGATAGGGGGCGAGGAGCTTTCTTT. The chain joins TRBV28 to TRBJ1-1, with TRBD1 matching 7 bases. The CDR3 loop spans 13 amino acids. Losses at the gene ends were 7 bases for V and 10 bases for J; bases not matched to a gene: 12. The germline V gene has CDR1 MDHEN and CDR2 SYDVKM.